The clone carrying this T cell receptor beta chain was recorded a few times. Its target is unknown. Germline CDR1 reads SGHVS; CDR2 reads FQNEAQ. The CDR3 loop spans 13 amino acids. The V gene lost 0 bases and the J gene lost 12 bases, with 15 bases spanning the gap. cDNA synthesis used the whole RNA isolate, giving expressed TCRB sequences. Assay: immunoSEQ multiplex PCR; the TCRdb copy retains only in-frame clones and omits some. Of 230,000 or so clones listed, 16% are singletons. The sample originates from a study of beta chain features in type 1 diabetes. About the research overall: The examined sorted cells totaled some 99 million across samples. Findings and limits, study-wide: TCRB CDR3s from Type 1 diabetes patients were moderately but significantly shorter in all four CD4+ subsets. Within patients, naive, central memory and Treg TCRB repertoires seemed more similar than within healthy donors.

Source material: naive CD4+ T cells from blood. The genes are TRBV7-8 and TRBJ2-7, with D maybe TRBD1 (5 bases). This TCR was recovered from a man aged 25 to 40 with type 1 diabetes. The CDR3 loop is CASSLASDTSVYF. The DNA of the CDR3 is TGTGCCAGCAGCTTAGCCTCGGACACAAGCGTGTACTTC.